Detailed here is one TCR beta chain. Its antigen is not yet known. Sequencing used a NextSeq 550. The Human TCR Profiling Kit (MiLaboratory) was used to prepare UMI-labeled 5' RACE TRB cDNA libraries. cDNA synthesis used the entire amount of extracted RNA, and PCR amplification then used the entire amount of cDNA produced. Libraries were prepared in parallel using an identical number of PCR cycles. The authors' analysis ran thus. MIGEC and MiXCR extracted about 49,000 +/- 11,000 unique UMI-labeled TRB cDNA molecules per library, requiring at least two reads per UMI. On average, around 40,000 +/- 10,000 functional in-frame TRB CDR3 nucleotide clonotypes lacking stop codons were found per library. After each sample was downsampled to 5000 UMI-labeled TRB molecules, VDJtools was used to calculate diversity metrics such as normalized Shannon-Wiener and Chao1. Clonotype-size-weighted physicochemical properties of the central five CDR3 residues (interaction energy, strength, volume and Kidera factor 4) were computed in VDJtools. TCRdb reprocessed the reads; each CDR3 protein sequence makes one entry, and DNA is unavailable. The V and J calls reflect TCRdb's pipeline rather than the authors' work. The table of this sample itemizes fewer than 90,000 distinct CDR3 sequences. The ten largest clones add up to approximately 0.6% of the sample.

From the cysteine through the phenylalanine, the CDR3 covers 13 amino acids. No DNA is recorded. Sequences SGHRS (CDR1) and YFSETQ (CDR2) are obtained from the germline V gene. This record belongs to a study of CXCR3-negative and CXCR3-positive naive CD8 T cells (dated by TCRdb to the late 2010s). Some background on the complete study: In total, 110 million to 150 million TRB reads were obtained, corresponding to roughly 1.5 +/- 0.3 million reads per library. Data from under 12 donors, pooled across two independent experiments, went into the diversity and physicochemical repertoire analyses. For the TRBV-TRBJ cluster analysis, the naive subsets came from 5 or 6 donors, while the memory cells came from 3 donors. The full study reports these points: Similar TRBV-TRBJ usage was shown by naive CXCR3-negative and CXCR3-positive cells from the same donor, whereas distinct patterns were shown by memory cells. Comparably high repertoire diversity was found in both naive subsets, whereas much lower repertoire diversity was found in memory CD8+ T cells. Compared with CXCR3-negative naive cells, CXCR3-positive naive cells had TRB CDR3s with higher hydrophobicity (lower Kidera factor 4), lower energy, and higher strength and volume indices. Because surface CD5, which is linked to self-reactivity in mice, was comparable between the naive subsets, TCR interaction strength was also inferred from the physicochemical properties of TRB CDR3s. Freshly isolated PBMCs were used for most assays because CXCR3 expression partially decreased after cryopreservation.

Each CD8+ T cell subset was flow-sorted in triplicate, with some 300,000 cells per subset placed directly into RLT lysis buffer. To keep memory contaminants out, a stringent definition of naive CD8+ T cells was applied: CD45RO-CCR7+CD27+CD95-. Using standard density gradient centrifugation, peripheral blood mononuclear cells were isolated from buffy coats. Naive CXCR3-negative and CXCR3-positive CD8+ T cells were flow-sorted using a FACSAria III. Total RNA was extracted from sorted cells with an RNeasy Mini Kit. The V gene is TRBV5-1 and the J gene is TRBJ2-7. The sequence came from a human donor in good health. Some clones in this sample may be carry-over from other donors' samples. Material: naive CXCR3+ CD8+ T cells from blood. Interpreted using the paper, the cell subset or site label stands for: CD45RO-CCR7+CD27+CD95- naive CD8+ T cells expressing CXCR3 (TNR3+). This receptor has the CDR3 CASSLDLPYEQYF.